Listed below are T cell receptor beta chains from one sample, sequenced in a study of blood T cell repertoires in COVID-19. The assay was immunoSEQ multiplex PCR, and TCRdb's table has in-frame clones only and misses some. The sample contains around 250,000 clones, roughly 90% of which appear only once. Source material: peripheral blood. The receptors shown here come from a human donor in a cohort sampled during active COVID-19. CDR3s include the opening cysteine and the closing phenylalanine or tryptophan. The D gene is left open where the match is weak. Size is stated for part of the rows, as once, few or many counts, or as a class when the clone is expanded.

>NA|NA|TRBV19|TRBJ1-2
TGTGCCAGCCCATACCTCAGGGAAGGCTATGGCTACACCTTC
CASPYLREGYGYTF
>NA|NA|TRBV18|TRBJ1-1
TGTGCCAGCTCACCATCAGGACGAGGGACTGAAGCTTTCTTT
CASSPSGRGTEAFF
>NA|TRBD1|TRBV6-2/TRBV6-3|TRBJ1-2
TGTGCCAGCAGTTACCGACAGGGATCCCATGGCTACACCTTC
CASSYRQGSHGYTF
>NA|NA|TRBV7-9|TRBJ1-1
TGTGCCAGCAGCTTTCTTATGGAGGCTGAAGCTTTCTTT
CASSFLMEAEAFF
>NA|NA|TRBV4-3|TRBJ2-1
TGCGCCAGCAGCCAAGAATTGAGGACAAAGCAGTTCTTC
CASSQELRTKQFF
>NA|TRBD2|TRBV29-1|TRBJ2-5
TGCAGTAAGATCGGCGGGGGAGCAGAGACCCAGTACTTC
CSKIGGGAETQYF
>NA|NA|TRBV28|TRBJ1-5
TGTGCCAGCAGTTTATTTGCGGTGGCAGACTATAGCAATCAGCCCCAGCATTTT
CASSLFAVADYSNQPQHF
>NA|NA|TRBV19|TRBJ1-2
TGTGCCAGTAGTACGACAGTTGGGGTTTTTGGGGCTCCGGGCTACACCTTC
CASSTTVGVFGAPGYTF
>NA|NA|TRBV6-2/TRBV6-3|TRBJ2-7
TGTGCCAGCAGTTCGGACTTTTCCTACGAGCAGTACTTC
CASSSDFSYEQYF
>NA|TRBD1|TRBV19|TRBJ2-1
TGTGCCAGTGGCCAGAACTGGGGACAGACCTACAATGAGCAGTTCTTC
CASGQNWGQTYNEQFF
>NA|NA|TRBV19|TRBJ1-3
TGTGCCAGTAGCCAAACAGGCTCTGGAAACACCATATATTTT
CASSQTGSGNTIYF
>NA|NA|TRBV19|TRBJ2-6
TGTGCCAGTAGTATAGATCACAGCCGACCGGGAGGGGCCAACGTCCTGACTTTC
CASSIDHSRPGGANVLTF
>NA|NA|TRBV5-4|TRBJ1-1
TGTGCCAGCAGCATCGGGACACCCGGGCGCACTGAAGCTTTCTTT
CASSIGTPGRTEAFF
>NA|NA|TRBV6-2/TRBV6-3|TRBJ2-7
TGTGCCAGCAGTCCGACTAGTTACGAGCAGTACTTC
CASSPTSYEQYF
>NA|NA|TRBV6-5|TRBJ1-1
TGTGCCAGCAGCTTGACAGGAAACACTGAAGCTTTCTTT
CASSLTGNTEAFF
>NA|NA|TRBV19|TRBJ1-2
TGTGCCAGTATAGCTTCTGGGAGAGCAGTCTCTGGCTATGGCTACACCTTC
CASIASGRAVSGYGYTF
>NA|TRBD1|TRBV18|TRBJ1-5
TGTGCCAGCTCACCGCCGACAGGGATCGGCAATCAGCCCCAGCATTTT
CASSPPTGIGNQPQHF
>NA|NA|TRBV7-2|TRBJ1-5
TGTGCCAGCAGCCCATGGGGGGGGGAGGTCAATCAGCCCCAGCATTTT
CASSPWGGEVNQPQHF
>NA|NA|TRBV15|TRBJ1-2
TGTGCCACCAGCAGAAACAGAGACTATGGCTACACCTTC
CATSRNRDYGYTF
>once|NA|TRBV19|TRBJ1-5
TGTGCCAGTAGTACACGGACAGTTATGAGCAATCAGCCCCAGCATTTT
CASSTRTVMSNQPQHF
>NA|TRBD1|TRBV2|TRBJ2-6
TGTGCCAGCAGTGAATCAACAGGGGCCGGGGCCAACGTCCTGACTTTC
CASSESTGAGANVLTF
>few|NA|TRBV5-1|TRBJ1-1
TGCGCCAGCAGCCGCGACACTGAAGCTTTCTTT
CASSRDTEAFF
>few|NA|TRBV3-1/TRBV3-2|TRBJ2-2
TGTGCCAGCAGCCCCCCGAGGGACACCGGGGAGCTGTTTTTT
CASSPPRDTGELFF
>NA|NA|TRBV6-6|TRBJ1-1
TGTGCCAGCAGTTACTCGGACAGCTTAAACACTGAAGCTTTCTTT
CASSYSDSLNTEAFF
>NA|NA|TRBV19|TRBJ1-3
TGTGCCAGTAGTATTGCGGCCAGACGGGATGGAAACACCATATATTTT
CASSIAARRDGNTIYF
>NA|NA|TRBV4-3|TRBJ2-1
TGCGCCAGCAGCCAAGATTATTCCGATGAGCAGTTCTTC
CASSQDYSDEQFF
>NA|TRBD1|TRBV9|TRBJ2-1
TGTGCCAGCAGCGTGCAGGGGGCAGCCAATGAGCAGTTCTTC
CASSVQGAANEQFF
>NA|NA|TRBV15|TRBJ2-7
TGTGCCACCAGCAGAGACCCTTCCTACGAGCAGTACTTC
CATSRDPSYEQYF
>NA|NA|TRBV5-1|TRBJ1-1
TGCGCCAGCAGCTGGCGGGGGAACACTGAAGCTTTCTTT
CASSWRGNTEAFF
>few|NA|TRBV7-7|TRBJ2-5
TGTGCTAGCAGCTTAGGAGGTGGAGCCCGCCCTGGAGAGACCCAGTACTTC
CASSLGGGARPGETQYF
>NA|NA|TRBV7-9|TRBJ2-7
TGTGCCAGCAGCATACATCCTCGGTCGGGCGGGGAGGATGGGCAGTACTTC
CASSIHPRSGGEDGQYF
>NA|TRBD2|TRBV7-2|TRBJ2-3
TGTGCCAGCAGCCTGGGGGGACTAGCGGGAGAGGCGCAGTATTTT
CASSLGGLAGEAQYF
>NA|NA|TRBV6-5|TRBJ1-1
TGTGCCAGCAGTTACTCCGAGAGGACTGAAGCTTTCTTT
CASSYSERTEAFF
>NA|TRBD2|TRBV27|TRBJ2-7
TGTGCCAGCACCCGCTCGTGGGAACTAGCGGGAGTTAACGAGCAGTACTTC
CASTRSWELAGVNEQYF